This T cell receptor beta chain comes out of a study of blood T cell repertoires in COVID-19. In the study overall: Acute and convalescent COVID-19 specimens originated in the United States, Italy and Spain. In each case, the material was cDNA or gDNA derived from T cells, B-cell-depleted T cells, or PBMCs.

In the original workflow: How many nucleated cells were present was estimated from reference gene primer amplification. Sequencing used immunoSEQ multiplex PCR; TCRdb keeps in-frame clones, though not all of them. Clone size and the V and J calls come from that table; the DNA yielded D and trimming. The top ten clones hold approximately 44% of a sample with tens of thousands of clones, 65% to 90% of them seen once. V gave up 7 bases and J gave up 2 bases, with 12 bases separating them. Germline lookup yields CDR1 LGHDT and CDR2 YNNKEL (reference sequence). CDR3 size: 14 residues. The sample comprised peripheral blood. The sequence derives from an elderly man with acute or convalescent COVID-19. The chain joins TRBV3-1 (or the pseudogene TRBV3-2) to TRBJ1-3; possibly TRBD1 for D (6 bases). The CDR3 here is CASTVQGAGNTIYF. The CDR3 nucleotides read TGTGCCAGCACCGTACAGGGAGCTGGAAACACCATATATTTT.